Listed below are T cell receptor beta chains from one sample, sequenced in a study of naive and memory T cell subsets. TCRdb redid the calling of the UMI-ligation and nested PCR reads with MiXCR, one entry per CDR3 protein. The table shows some 83,000 distinct CDR3 sequences, with around 12% occurring only once. The material sequenced was central memory CD4+ T cells from blood. The receptors were gathered from a human donor in good health. Both conserved end residues are part of each CDR3. The D gene is left open where the match is weak. Size tells how often a clone was seen (once, few, many) or the class of an expanded clone, and some rows leave it out.

>NA|TRBV5-1|TRBJ2-7|TRBD1|13
TGCGCCAGTGGCGGGACAGGAGCCTACGAGCAGTACTTC
CASGGTGAYEQYF
>few|TRBV5-6|TRBJ2-1|NA|13
TGTGCCAGCAGCCCCCCGTCGGTCAATGAGCAGTTCTTC
CASSPPSVNEQFF
>few|TRBV19|TRBJ2-7|NA|14
TGTGCCAGTAGTATCCTGGACAGTGGCTACGAGCAGTACTTC
CASSILDSGYEQYF
>NA|TRBV5-1|TRBJ2-6|TRBD1|17
TGCGCCAGCAGCTTGGCTGCAGGGGGCGATGGGGCCAACGTCCTGACTTTC
CASSLAAGGDGANVLTF
>NA|TRBV3-1|TRBJ2-7|NA|14
TGTGCCAGCAGCCCGAGAGGGTGGTCCTACGAGCAGTACTTC
CASSPRGWSYEQYF
>few|TRBV6-2/TRBV6-3|TRBJ2-7|NA|12
TGTGCCAGCAAGGACCCCACGGACGAGCAGTACTTC
CASKDPTDEQYF
>NA|TRBV20-1|TRBJ1-1|NA|12
TGCAGTGCTCCGAAGAGGGGGTCTGAAGCTTTCTTT
CSAPKRGSEAFF
>NA|TRBV29-1|TRBJ1-2|NA|13
TGCAGCGTGAAAAGCGGGGGTAACTATGGCTACACCTTC
CSVKSGGNYGYTF
>NA|TRBV7-2|TRBJ1-6|NA|12
TGTGCCAGCAGCCATCTCAATTCACACCTCCACTTT
CASSHLNSHLHF
>few|TRBV5-1|TRBJ2-1|TRBD2|17
TGCGCCAGCAGCTCATGGACTAGCGGGACGAAATACAATGAGCAGTTCTTC
CASSSWTSGTKYNEQFF
>few|TRBV29-1|TRBJ1-1|TRBD1|12
TGCAGCGCACGACAGGGGGCGAGGGAAGCTTTCTTT
CSARQGAREAFF
>few|TRBV7-2|TRBJ2-3|TRBD2|15
TGTGCCAGCAGCCCCGGGACTAGATGTGGAGATACGCAGTATTTT
CASSPGTRCGDTQYF
>NA|TRBV7-8|TRBJ1-3|NA|16
TGTGCCAGCAGCTTAGCGTCCGCATACTCTGGAAACACCATATATTTT
CASSLASAYSGNTIYF
>few|TRBV7-9|TRBJ2-7|NA|15
TGTGCCAGCAGCTTTAAGGGGGAGGGCCCAAGTGAGCAGTACTTC
CASSFKGEGPSEQYF
>NA|TRBV18|TRBJ2-1|NA|16
TGTGCCAGCTCACCACCGGCGCGCCAGCGCTACAATGAGCAGTTCTTC
CASSPPARQRYNEQFF
>few|TRBV7-8|TRBJ1-1|NA|14
TGTGCCAGCAGCGTGGGACCGAAAAACACTGAAGCTTTCTTT
CASSVGPKNTEAFF
>NA|TRBV5-1|TRBJ1-4|TRBD1|15
TGCGCCAGCGGGACAGGGGGCCTAGCTAGTGAAAAACTGTTTTTT
CASGTGGLASEKLFF
>few|TRBV29-1|TRBJ2-3|TRBD2|17
TGCAGCGTTGCCGGTGTTAGCGGGAGGTTAAGCACAGATACGCAGTATTTT
CSVAGVSGRLSTDTQYF
>few|TRBV9|TRBJ2-2|NA|14
TGTGCCAGCAGTGGGGACTTTGCCTCGGGGGAGCTGTTTTTT
CASSGDFASGELFF
>NA|TRBV20-1|TRBJ1-2|NA|17
TGCAGTGCTGAACCGTCCCAGGATGCCGGACGTAACTATGGCTACACCTTC
CSAEPSQDAGRNYGYTF
>many|TRBV12-3/TRBV12-4|TRBJ2-5|NA|11
TGTGCCAGCAGTCCTCAAGAGACCCAGTACTTC
CASSPQETQYF
>many|TRBV29-1|TRBJ2-7|NA|11
TGCAGCGCCCGGGACAACTACGAGCAGTACTTC
CSARDNYEQYF
>NA|TRBV19|TRBJ2-1|NA|13
TGTGCCAGTAAGATGTTGGGGACCAATGAGCAGTTCTTC
CASKMLGTNEQFF
>few|TRBV2|TRBJ1-2|NA|13
TGTGCCAGCAGTGAGAGACAGGTCTATGGCTACACCTTC
CASSERQVYGYTF
>once|TRBV24-1|TRBJ2-3|TRBD2|17
TGTGCCACCAGTGATCCCACCGGGACTAGCGGGACAGATACGCAGTATTTT
CATSDPTGTSGTDTQYF
>many|TRBV20-1|TRBJ1-1|TRBD1|14
TGCAGTGCAAAGAGGGGGCGCGGGGGCACTGAAGCTTTCTTT
CSAKRGRGGTEAFF
>NA|TRBV6-1|TRBJ1-4|NA|13
TGTGCCAGCACTCGGACAGTCGGGGAAAAACTGTTTTTT
CASTRTVGEKLFF
>NA|TRBV12-3/TRBV12-4|TRBJ2-7|TRBD2|17
TGTGCCAGCAGTACTGGACTAGCGGGACTCTCGGGGTACGAGCAGTACTTC
CASSTGLAGLSGYEQYF
>few|TRBV20-1|TRBJ1-1|NA|14
TGCAGTGCCAACCGAGGGGGGCTTAACACTGAAGCTTTCTTT
CSANRGGLNTEAFF
>many|TRBV25-1|TRBJ1-2|TRBD1|13
TGTGCCAGCAAAGGGGACAGCTACTATGGCTACACCTTC
CASKGDSYYGYTF
>few|TRBV12-3/TRBV12-4|TRBJ1-2|NA|14
TGTGCCAGCTCATCCGGGGGGGGTGTCTATGGCTACACCTTC
CASSSGGGVYGYTF
>many|TRBV2|TRBJ2-7|NA|14
TGTGCCAGCAGCGTAGAGTGGGGTCCCTACGAGCAGTACTTC
CASSVEWGPYEQYF
>NA|TRBV27|TRBJ2-1|TRBD2|15
TGTGCCAGCAGCACCCGGCCCGGGGGGTACAATGAGCAGTTCTTC
CASSTRPGGYNEQFF
>many|TRBV28|TRBJ2-5|NA|14
TGTGCCAGCGTCGGCAGGGTCGGCAAAGAGACCCAGTACTTC
CASVGRVGKETQYF
>NA|TRBV12-3/TRBV12-4|TRBJ2-2|TRBD1|15
TGTGCCAGCACCAAGACAGGGGAGAACACCGGGGAGCTGTTTTTT
CASTKTGENTGELFF
>few|TRBV30|TRBJ2-2|NA|14
TGTGCCTGGAGTGTATCCCTGAACACCGGGGAGCTGTTTTTT
CAWSVSLNTGELFF
>few|TRBV5-1|TRBJ2-7|TRBD2|14
TGCGCCAGCCACCAAAGCGGGGCGACCTACGAGCAGTACTTC
CASHQSGATYEQYF
>once|TRBV6-2/TRBV6-3|TRBJ1-2|TRBD1|14
TGTGCCAGCAGTTACTTCGGACAGGGCTATGGCTACACCTTC
CASSYFGQGYGYTF
>few|TRBV20-1|TRBJ1-1|NA|16
TGCAGTGCTAGAGAAACGGCGGGAAGCTCAAACACTGAAGCTTTCTTT
CSARETAGSSNTEAFF
>few|TRBV4-3|TRBJ1-1|TRBD1|15
TGCGCCAGCAGCCAAGAGACAGGGGGTGCGGTAGAAGCTTTCTTT
CASSQETGGAVEAFF
>few|TRBV2|TRBJ2-1|NA|14
TGTGCCCTGGTTTTGGGGGCCTGGAGCAATGAGCAGTTCTTC
CALVLGAWSNEQFF
>once|TRBV20-1|TRBJ2-1|TRBD2|15
TGCAGTGCTAGGGACACTAGCGGGCGAAACAATGAGCAGTTCTTC
CSARDTSGRNNEQFF
>few|TRBV6-2/TRBV6-3|TRBJ2-5|NA|17
TGTGCCAGCGCCCTGAGAGGGGAGACTTCAACCCAAGAGACCCAGTACTTC
CASALRGETSTQETQYF
>NA|TRBV7-9|TRBJ2-7|TRBD2|17
TGTGCCAGCAGCCCTAGTGGCGGGACTAGCGGGATGTACGAGCAGTACTTC
CASSPSGGTSGMYEQYF
>many|TRBV27|TRBJ1-5|NA|16
TGTGCCAGCAGTTTATCGATAGGCCATAGCAATCAGCCCCAGCATTTT
CASSLSIGHSNQPQHF
>few|TRBV12-3/TRBV12-4|TRBJ2-3|NA|15
TGTGCCAGCAGTTTGGGGGGACCCGGTACAGATACGCAGTATTTT
CASSLGGPGTDTQYF
>many|TRBV6-1|TRBJ2-7|TRBD2|14
TGTGCCAGCAGATTACTAGCGGGAGCCTACGAGCAGTACTTC
CASRLLAGAYEQYF
>many|TRBV11-1|TRBJ2-1|TRBD2|15
TGTGCCAGCAGCTTAGCTTGGCGGGAGAACGGTGAGCAGTTCTTC
CASSLAWRENGEQFF
>few|TRBV5-4|TRBJ1-4|TRBD1|13
TGTGCCAGCAGCTCGTACAGGGGTGAAAAACTGTTTTTT
CASSSYRGEKLFF
>NA|TRBV5-6|TRBJ2-5|NA|15
TGTGCCAGCAGCTTGACGGTCGGCGGTCAAGAGACCCAGTACTTC
CASSLTVGGQETQYF
>many|TRBV27|TRBJ1-1|NA|13
TGTGCCAGCCGGGGGGGGAAGAACACTGAAGCTTTCTTT
CASRGGKNTEAFF
>NA|TRBV28|TRBJ2-7|NA|12
TGTGCCAGCAGTACCTCCCCCTACGAGCAGTACTTC
CASSTSPYEQYF
>many|TRBV28|TRBJ1-2|NA|14
TGTGCCAGCAGTGCCCAGCTCCCTAACTATGGCTACACCTTC
CASSAQLPNYGYTF
>few|TRBV7-9|TRBJ1-2|NA|13
TGTGCCAGCAGCCCTGACCGGGACGCTGGCTACACCTTC
CASSPDRDAGYTF
>few|TRBV12-3/TRBV12-4|TRBJ2-7|NA|12
TGTGCCAGCAGTCCCAGACAGCGGGAGCAGTACTTC
CASSPRQREQYF
>NA|TRBV12-3/TRBV12-4|TRBJ1-1|NA|13
TGTGCCAGCAGAAAAAGCATGAACACTGAAGCTTTCTTT
CASRKSMNTEAFF
>few|TRBV20-1|TRBJ2-1|NA|11
TGCAGTGCTAGAGGCTACAATGAGCAGTTCTTC
CSARGYNEQFF
>NA|TRBV24-1|TRBJ1-5|NA|15
TGTGCCACCAGTGAGGGGCAGGGCAGCAATCAGCCCCAGCATTTT
CATSEGQGSNQPQHF
>NA|TRBV7-9|TRBJ2-2|TRBD2|18
TGTGCCAGCAGCCGAGGACTAGCGGGAGTCCGTGGCACCGGGGAGCTGTTTTTT
CASSRGLAGVRGTGELFF